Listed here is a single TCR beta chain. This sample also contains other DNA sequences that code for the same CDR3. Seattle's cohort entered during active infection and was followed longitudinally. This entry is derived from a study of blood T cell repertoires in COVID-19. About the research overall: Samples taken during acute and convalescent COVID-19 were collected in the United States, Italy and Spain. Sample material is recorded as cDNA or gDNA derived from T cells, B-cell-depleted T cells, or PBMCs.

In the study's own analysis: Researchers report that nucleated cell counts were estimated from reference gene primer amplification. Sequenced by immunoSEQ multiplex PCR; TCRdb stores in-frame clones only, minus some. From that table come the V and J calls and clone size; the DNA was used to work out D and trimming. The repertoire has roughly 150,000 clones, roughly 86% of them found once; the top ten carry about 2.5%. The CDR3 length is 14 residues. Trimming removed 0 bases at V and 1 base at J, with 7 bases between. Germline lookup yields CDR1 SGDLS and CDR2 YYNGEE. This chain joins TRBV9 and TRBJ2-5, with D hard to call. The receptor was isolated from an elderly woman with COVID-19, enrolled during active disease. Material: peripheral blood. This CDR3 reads CASSVGLAQETQYF. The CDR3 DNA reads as TGTGCCAGCAGCGTAGGGCTTGCCCAAGAGACCCAGTACTTC.